Detailed here is one T cell receptor beta chain. Its antigen is unidentified. This sample was included in a study of Ad26.COV2.S vaccination and SARS-CoV-2 variants. Broader study findings: Researchers cautioned that TCR breadth and depth analyses may have underestimated total T cell responses.

Treatment here: about 20 received Ad26.COV2.S at low or high dose, single or two shots; a few received placebo; per-sample allocation not given. Sampling was performed 63 days after the first vaccine or placebo injection. Immunization relied on an Ad26 vector, which expressed Wuhan-strain SARS-CoV-2 spike. Germline V gene sequence: CDR1 MNHEY, CDR2 SMNVEV (reference sequence). CDR3 length equals 15 residues. Between the trimmed V and J ends, which lost 4 bases and 5 bases, there was a span of 17 bases. Only in-frame clones appear in the TCRdb table, and some are missing; sequencing was by immunoSEQ multiplex PCR. The table includes approximately 500,000 clones, around 85% detected once.

The clonotype was recovered from a person between 18 and 59 years old who received the Ad26.COV2.S COVID-19 vaccine or a placebo. This chain uses TRBV27 with TRBJ2-5; D may be TRBD2 (6 bases). The source was peripheral blood, collected in a trial of Ad26.COV2.S vaccine versus placebo. CDR3 in amino acids: CASSSRLVGGETQYF. The DNA for the CDR3 is TGTGCCAGCAGTTCACGACTAGTCGGAGGGGAGACCCAGTACTTC.